This T cell receptor (beta chain) was recorded in a study of blood T cell repertoires in COVID-19. CDR3 length: 14 amino acids. The ends were cut back, 4 bases at V and 5 bases at J, with 15 bases in the middle. Germline V gives CDR1 MGHRA, CDR2 YSYEKL. Profiling relied on immunoSEQ multiplex PCR, and the TCRdb table lists in-frame clones only, not all of them. The profile covers some 320,000 clones, with 89% appearing a single time and about 5% taken by the ten largest. This TCR derives from a man between 60 and 75 years old who had recovered from COVID-19. V usage is TRBV4-1 and J usage is TRBJ2-7; a weak D match, TRBD1 (6 bases). Sample: PBMCs or T cells enriched from blood (not recorded which). The CDR3 DNA reads as TGCGCCAGCAGCCTCGGGCAGGGGCGGGACGAGCAGTACTTC. Translating gives CASSLGQGRDEQYF.